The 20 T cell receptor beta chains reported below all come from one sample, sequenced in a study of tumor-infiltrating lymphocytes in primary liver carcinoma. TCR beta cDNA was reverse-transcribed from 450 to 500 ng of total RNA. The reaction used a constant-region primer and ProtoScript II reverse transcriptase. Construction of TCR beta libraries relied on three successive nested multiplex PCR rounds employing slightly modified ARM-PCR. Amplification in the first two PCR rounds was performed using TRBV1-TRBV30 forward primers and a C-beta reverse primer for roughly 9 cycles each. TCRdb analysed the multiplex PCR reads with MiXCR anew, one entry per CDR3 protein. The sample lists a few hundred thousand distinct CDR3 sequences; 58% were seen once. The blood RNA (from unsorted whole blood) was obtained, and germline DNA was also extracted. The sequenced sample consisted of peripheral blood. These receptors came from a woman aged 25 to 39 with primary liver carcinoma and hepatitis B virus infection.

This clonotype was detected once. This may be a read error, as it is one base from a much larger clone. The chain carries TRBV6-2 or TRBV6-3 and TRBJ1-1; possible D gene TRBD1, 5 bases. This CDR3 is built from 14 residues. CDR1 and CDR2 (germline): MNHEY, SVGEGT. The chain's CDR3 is CASCYSRGNTEAFF. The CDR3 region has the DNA TGTGCCAGCTGTTACTCGAGGGGGAACACTGAAGCTTTCTTT.

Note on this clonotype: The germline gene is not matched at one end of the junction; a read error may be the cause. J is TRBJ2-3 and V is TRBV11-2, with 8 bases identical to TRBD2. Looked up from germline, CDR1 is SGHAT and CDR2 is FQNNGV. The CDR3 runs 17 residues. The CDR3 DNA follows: TGTGCCAGTAGCTTAGGAACAGCGGGGGACACCTTCGATACGCAGTATTTT. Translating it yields CASSLGTAGDTFDTQYF.

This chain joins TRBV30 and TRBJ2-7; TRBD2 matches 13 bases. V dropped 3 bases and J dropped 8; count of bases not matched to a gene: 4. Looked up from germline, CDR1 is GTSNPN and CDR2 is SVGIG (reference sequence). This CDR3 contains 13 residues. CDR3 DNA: TGTGCCTGGAGACCGGGACTAGCGGGACAGCAGTACTTC. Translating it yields CAWRPGLAGQQYF.

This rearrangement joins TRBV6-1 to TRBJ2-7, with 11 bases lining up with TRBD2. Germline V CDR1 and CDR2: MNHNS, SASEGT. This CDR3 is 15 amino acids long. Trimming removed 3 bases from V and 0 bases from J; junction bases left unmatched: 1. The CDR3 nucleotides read TGTGCCAGCAGTGACCTAGCGGGAGGCTCCTACGAGCAGTACTTC. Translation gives CASSDLAGGSYEQYF.

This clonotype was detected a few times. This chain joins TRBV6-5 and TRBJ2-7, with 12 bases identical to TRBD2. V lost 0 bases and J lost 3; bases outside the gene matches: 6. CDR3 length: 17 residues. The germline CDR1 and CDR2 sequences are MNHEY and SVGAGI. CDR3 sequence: CASSYSIGTSGYYEQYF. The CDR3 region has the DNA TGTGCCAGCAGTTACTCGATAGGGACTAGCGGGTACTACGAGCAGTACTTC.

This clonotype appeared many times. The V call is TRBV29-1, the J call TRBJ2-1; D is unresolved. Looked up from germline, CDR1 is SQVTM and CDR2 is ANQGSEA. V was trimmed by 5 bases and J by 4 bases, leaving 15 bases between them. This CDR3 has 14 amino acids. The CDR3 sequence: CSVPDGPRYNEQFF. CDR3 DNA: TGCAGCGTTCCGGACGGACCCCGTTACAATGAGCAGTTCTTC.

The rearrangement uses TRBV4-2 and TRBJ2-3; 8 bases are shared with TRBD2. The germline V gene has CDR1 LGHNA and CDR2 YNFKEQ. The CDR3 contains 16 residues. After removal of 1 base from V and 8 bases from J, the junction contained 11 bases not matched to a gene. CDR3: CASSQASGRKNGTQYF. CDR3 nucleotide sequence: TGTGCCAGCAGCCAAGCTAGCGGGCGAAAGAACGGTACGCAGTATTTT.

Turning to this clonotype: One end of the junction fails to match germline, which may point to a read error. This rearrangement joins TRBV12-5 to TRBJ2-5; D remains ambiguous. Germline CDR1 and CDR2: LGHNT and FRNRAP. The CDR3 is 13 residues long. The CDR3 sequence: CASGLSYQETQYF. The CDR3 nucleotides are TGTGCTAGTGGTTTGTCATACCAGGAGACCCAGTACTTC.

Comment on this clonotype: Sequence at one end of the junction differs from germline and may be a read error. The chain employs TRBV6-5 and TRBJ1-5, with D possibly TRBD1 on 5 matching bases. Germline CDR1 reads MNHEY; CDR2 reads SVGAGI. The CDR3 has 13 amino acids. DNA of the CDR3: TGTGCCAGCAGTCTGGACGGGGGGAAGCCCGAGCATTTT. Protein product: CASSLDGGKPEHF.

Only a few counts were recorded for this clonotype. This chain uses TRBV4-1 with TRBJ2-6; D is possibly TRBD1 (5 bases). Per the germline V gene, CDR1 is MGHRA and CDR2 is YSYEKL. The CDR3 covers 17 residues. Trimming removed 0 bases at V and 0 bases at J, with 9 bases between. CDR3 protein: CASSQDAGPSGANVLTF. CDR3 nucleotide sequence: TGCGCCAGCAGCCAAGATGCAGGGCCCTCTGGGGCCAACGTCCTGACTTTC.

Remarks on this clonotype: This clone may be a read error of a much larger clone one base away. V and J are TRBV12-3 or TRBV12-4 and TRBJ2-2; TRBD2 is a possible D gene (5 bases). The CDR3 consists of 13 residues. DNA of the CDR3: TGTGCCAGCAAGGATCCCTGGTCCGGGGAGCTGCTTTTT. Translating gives CASKDPWSGELLF.

The CDR3, as DNA: TGTGCCAGCAGTTACACGGTAAACCAAGAGACCCAGTACTTC. Protein sequence: CASSYTVNQETQYF. The chain links TRBV6-2 or TRBV6-3 to TRBJ2-5; D is ambiguous. This CDR3 is built from 14 residues. The V gene's germline CDR1 is MNHEY and CDR2 SVGEGT. Between the trimmed V and J ends, which lost 2 bases and 0 bases, there was a span of 7 bases.

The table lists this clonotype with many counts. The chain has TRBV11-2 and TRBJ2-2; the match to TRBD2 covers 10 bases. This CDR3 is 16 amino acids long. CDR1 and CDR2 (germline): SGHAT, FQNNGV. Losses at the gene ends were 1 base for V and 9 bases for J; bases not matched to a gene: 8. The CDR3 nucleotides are TGTGCCAGCAGCTTAGTGGTTACTAGCGGGAAGAGGGAGCTGTTTTTT. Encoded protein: CASSLVVTSGKRELFF.

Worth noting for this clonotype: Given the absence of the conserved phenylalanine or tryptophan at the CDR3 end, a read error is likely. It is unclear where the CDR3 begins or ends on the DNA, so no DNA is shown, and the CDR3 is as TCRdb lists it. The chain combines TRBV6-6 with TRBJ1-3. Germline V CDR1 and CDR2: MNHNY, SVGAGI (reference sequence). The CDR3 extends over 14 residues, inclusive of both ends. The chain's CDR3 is CASSYETLGNTRYL.

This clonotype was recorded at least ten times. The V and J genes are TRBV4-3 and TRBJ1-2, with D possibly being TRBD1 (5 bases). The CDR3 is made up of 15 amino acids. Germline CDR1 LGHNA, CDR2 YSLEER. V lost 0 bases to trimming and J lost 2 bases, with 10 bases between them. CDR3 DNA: TGCGCCAGCAGCCAAGACCCCGCAGGGAACTATGGCTACACCTTC. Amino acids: CASSQDPAGNYGYTF.

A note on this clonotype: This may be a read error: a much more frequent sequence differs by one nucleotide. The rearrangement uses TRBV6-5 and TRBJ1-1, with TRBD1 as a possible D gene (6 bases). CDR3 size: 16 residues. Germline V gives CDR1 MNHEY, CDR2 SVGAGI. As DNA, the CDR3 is TGTGTCAGCAGTTACTGGGGGGCTGGCTTTGACACTGAAGCTTTCTTT. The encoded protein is CVSSYWGAGFDTEAFF.

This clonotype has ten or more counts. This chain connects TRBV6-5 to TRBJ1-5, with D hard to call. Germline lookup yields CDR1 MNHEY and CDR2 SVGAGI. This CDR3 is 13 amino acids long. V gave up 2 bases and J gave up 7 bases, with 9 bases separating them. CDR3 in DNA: TGTGCCAGCAGTTACAGGGAGGACCAGCCCCAGCATTTT. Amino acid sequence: CASSYREDQPQHF.

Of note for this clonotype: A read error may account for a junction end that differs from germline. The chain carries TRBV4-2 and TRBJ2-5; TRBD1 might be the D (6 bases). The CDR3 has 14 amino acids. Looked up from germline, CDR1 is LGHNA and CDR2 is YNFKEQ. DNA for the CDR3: TGTGCCAGCATCCAAGTGGGGACACAAGAGACCCAGTACTTC. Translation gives CASIQVGTQETQYF.

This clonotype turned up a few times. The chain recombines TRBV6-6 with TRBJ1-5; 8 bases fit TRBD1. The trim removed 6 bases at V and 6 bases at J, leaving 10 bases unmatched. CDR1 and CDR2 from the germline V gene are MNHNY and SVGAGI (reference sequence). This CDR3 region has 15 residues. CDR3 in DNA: TGTGCCAGCAGAGGAGGACAGGGAGGGTTTCAGCCCCAGCATTTT. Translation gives CASRGGQGGFQPQHF.

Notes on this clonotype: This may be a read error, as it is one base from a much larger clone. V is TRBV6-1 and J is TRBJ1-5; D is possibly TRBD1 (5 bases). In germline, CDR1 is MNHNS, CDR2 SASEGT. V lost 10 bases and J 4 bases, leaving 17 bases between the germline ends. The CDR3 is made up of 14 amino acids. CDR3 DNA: TGTGCCACTACCAGGGATTATAGAAATCAGCCCCAGCATTTT. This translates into CATTRDYRNQPQHF.